The entry below describes one T cell receptor beta chain. The data are from a study of blood T cell repertoires in COVID-19. The CDR3 contains 14 residues. Germline V gene data show CDR1 as SGHRS and CDR2 as YFSETQ. With 0 bases clipped from V and 8 bases from J, the junction kept 6 bases outside the gene matches. TCRdb's copy holds only in-frame clones and misses some; the assay was immunoSEQ multiplex PCR. The repertoire holds about 340,000 clones, with about nine tenths as singletons. Seattle researchers signed up patients amid active infection and tracked them longitudinally. The TCR comes from a woman between 45 and 60 years old with COVID-19, enrolled during active disease. The chain couples TRBV5-1 to TRBJ1-2; the match to TRBD1 covers 8 bases. The sample consisted of peripheral blood. For the CDR3, the DNA is TGCGCCAGCAGCTTGGGGCAGGGGGCGCGAGGCTACACCTTC. It encodes CASSLGQGARGYTF.